This is a list of T cell receptor beta chains from one sample in a study of post-analysis software for immune sequencing data. TCRdb analysed the PCR reads with MiXCR anew, one entry per CDR3 protein. The sample includes approximately 440,000 distinct CDR3 sequences, less than 45% of them seen just once. The sample consisted of blood. These receptors were obtained from a girl aged 10 to 17 with multiple sclerosis. Each CDR3 is given with its conserved first and last residue. Fields, in order: D gene, J gene, clone size, V gene, CDR3 protein, CDR3 DNA. A D gene is named only where the DNA matches it firmly. Size tells how often a clone was seen (once, few, many) or the class of an expanded clone, and some rows leave it out.

d_call: TRBD2
j_call: TRBJ2-1
clone_size: -
v_call: TRBV6-6
cdr3_aa: CASRGTTRINEQFF
cdr3_nt: TGTGCCAGCAGAGGGACTACCAGGATTAATGAGCAGTTCTTC

d_call: -
j_call: TRBJ2-7
clone_size: -
v_call: TRBV12-3/TRBV12-4
cdr3_aa: CASSPTVWNEQYF
cdr3_nt: TGTGCCAGCAGTCCCACGGTGTGGAATGAGCAGTACTTC

d_call: TRBD2
j_call: TRBJ2-3
clone_size: few
v_call: TRBV7-8
cdr3_aa: CASSLEGLAVTDTQYF
cdr3_nt: TGTGCCAGCAGCTTAGAAGGGCTAGCGGTCACAGATACGCAGTATTTT

d_call: -
j_call: TRBJ2-3
clone_size: -
v_call: TRBV20-1
cdr3_aa: CSAHLRDPARDTQYF
cdr3_nt: TGCAGTGCTCACCTCCGGGACCCCGCGCGAGATACGCAGTATTTT

d_call: TRBD2
j_call: TRBJ2-5
clone_size: -
v_call: TRBV28
cdr3_aa: CASSFPAGGGETQYF
cdr3_nt: TGTGCCAGCAGCTTTCCAGCGGGAGGGGGAGAGACCCAGTACTTC

d_call: TRBD2
j_call: TRBJ2-5
clone_size: -
v_call: TRBV20-1
cdr3_aa: CSARGRAYSYQETQYF
cdr3_nt: TGCAGTGCTCGCGGGAGGGCCTATTCGTACCAAGAGACCCAGTACTTC

d_call: -
j_call: TRBJ2-3
clone_size: once
v_call: TRBV24-1
cdr3_aa: CATSDLDGPGVDTQYF
cdr3_nt: TGTGCCACCAGTGATTTGGACGGCCCGGGGGTAGATACGCAGTATTTT

d_call: -
j_call: TRBJ2-5
clone_size: few
v_call: TRBV20-1
cdr3_aa: CSAPRTEQETQYF
cdr3_nt: TGCAGTGCCCCGCGGACAGAACAAGAGACCCAGTACTTC

d_call: TRBD2
j_call: TRBJ2-1
clone_size: -
v_call: TRBV27
cdr3_aa: CASSPRGRGGRNEQFF
cdr3_nt: TGTGCCAGCAGCCCGAGGGGGCGGGGGGGCCGCAATGAGCAGTTCTTC

d_call: TRBD1
j_call: TRBJ2-1
clone_size: -
v_call: TRBV28
cdr3_aa: CASIPSYVGQVNEQFF
cdr3_nt: TGTGCCAGCATCCCCAGCTACGTCGGACAGGTCAATGAGCAGTTCTTC

d_call: TRBD1
j_call: TRBJ2-7
clone_size: once
v_call: TRBV10-2
cdr3_aa: CATGGGNGNEQYF
cdr3_nt: TGCGCCACAGGGGGTGGTAACGGGAACGAGCAGTACTTC

d_call: TRBD2
j_call: TRBJ2-1
clone_size: -
v_call: TRBV7-7
cdr3_aa: CASSPTSGKTNEQFF
cdr3_nt: TGTGCTAGCAGCCCTACTAGCGGGAAGACTAATGAGCAGTTCTTC

d_call: TRBD1
j_call: TRBJ2-7
clone_size: -
v_call: TRBV20-1
cdr3_aa: CSAKAGTGFLGGTQYF
cdr3_nt: TGCAGTGCCAAAGCGGGGACAGGGTTTTTGGGTGGAACCCAGTACTTC

d_call: -
j_call: TRBJ2-1
clone_size: -
v_call: TRBV20-1
cdr3_aa: CSASRQINEQFF
cdr3_nt: TGCAGTGCTAGTCGGCAGATCAATGAGCAGTTCTTC

d_call: -
j_call: TRBJ2-7
clone_size: few
v_call: TRBV7-6
cdr3_aa: CASSLRGRAGTYEQYF
cdr3_nt: TGTGCCAGCAGCTTAAGGGGTAGGGCCGGGACCTACGAGCAGTACTTC

d_call: -
j_call: TRBJ1-1
clone_size: -
v_call: TRBV3-1
cdr3_aa: CASSQELNTEAFF
cdr3_nt: TGTGCCAGCAGCCAAGAACTCAACACTGAAGCTTTCTTT

d_call: -
j_call: TRBJ2-6
clone_size: -
v_call: TRBV20-1
cdr3_aa: CSASMGGPRSGANVLTF
cdr3_nt: TGCAGTGCTAGTATGGGGGGCCCTCGCTCTGGGGCCAACGTCCTGACTTTC

d_call: -
j_call: TRBJ1-5
clone_size: -
v_call: TRBV6-6
cdr3_aa: CASSYIGAGNQPQHF
cdr3_nt: TGTGCCAGCAGTTACATCGGGGCCGGCAATCAGCCCCAGCATTTT

d_call: -
j_call: TRBJ2-3
clone_size: -
v_call: TRBV5-1
cdr3_aa: CASAPGHRADTDTQYF
cdr3_nt: TGCGCCAGCGCCCCGGGACACAGGGCCGACACAGATACGCAGTATTTT

d_call: TRBD1
j_call: TRBJ1-1
clone_size: few
v_call: TRBV10-3
cdr3_aa: CAISEGTGASAFF
cdr3_nt: TGTGCCATCAGTGAAGGGACAGGGGCATCAGCTTTCTTT

d_call: TRBD1
j_call: TRBJ2-1
clone_size: few
v_call: TRBV29-1
cdr3_aa: CSVLLGGGYNEQFF
cdr3_nt: TGCAGCGTTCTCTTAGGGGGCGGCTACAATGAGCAGTTCTTC

d_call: TRBD2
j_call: TRBJ2-1
clone_size: few
v_call: TRBV9
cdr3_aa: CASSPQRTSGSNNEQFF
cdr3_nt: TGTGCCAGCAGCCCCCAGCGGACTAGCGGGAGCAACAATGAGCAGTTCTTC

d_call: -
j_call: TRBJ2-7
clone_size: -
v_call: TRBV7-6
cdr3_aa: CASSLESESSYEQYF
cdr3_nt: TGTGCCAGCAGCTTAGAAAGCGAGAGCTCCTACGAGCAGTACTTC

d_call: -
j_call: TRBJ2-3
clone_size: -
v_call: TRBV3-1
cdr3_aa: CASSQDHTAIPQYF
cdr3_nt: TGTGCCAGCAGCCAAGACCACACGGCCATTCCGCAGTATTTT

d_call: -
j_call: TRBJ2-4
clone_size: -
v_call: TRBV12-3/TRBV12-4
cdr3_aa: CASSLAHSQGKNIQYF
cdr3_nt: TGTGCCAGCAGTTTAGCGCATAGTCAGGGCAAAAACATTCAGTACTTC

d_call: TRBD1
j_call: TRBJ1-4
clone_size: once
v_call: TRBV3-1
cdr3_aa: CASSHRGQGGEKLFF
cdr3_nt: TGTGCCAGCAGCCATAGGGGACAGGGGGGCGAAAAACTGTTTTTT

d_call: TRBD2
j_call: TRBJ2-3
clone_size: -
v_call: TRBV20-1
cdr3_aa: CSVLGAGGTDTQYF
cdr3_nt: TGCAGTGTTTTAGGTGCGGGAGGAACAGATACGCAGTATTTT

d_call: -
j_call: TRBJ2-3
clone_size: -
v_call: TRBV9
cdr3_aa: CASSVEGGPLREWGPDTQYF
cdr3_nt: TGTGCCAGCAGCGTAGAAGGGGGACCCCTCCGGGAGTGGGGGCCAGATACGCAGTATTTT

d_call: TRBD2
j_call: TRBJ2-1
clone_size: -
v_call: TRBV28
cdr3_aa: CASSSLLAGSSYITLNEQFF
cdr3_nt: TGTGCCAGCAGCTCCCTACTAGCGGGGAGCTCGTATATCACTCTCAATGAGCAGTTCTTC

d_call: TRBD1
j_call: TRBJ1-2
clone_size: -
v_call: TRBV24-1
cdr3_aa: CATSDPGTANYGYTF
cdr3_nt: TGTGCCACCAGTGACCCGGGGACAGCTAACTATGGCTACACCTTC

d_call: -
j_call: TRBJ1-1
clone_size: -
v_call: TRBV5-1
cdr3_aa: CASSLSDGGTEAFF
cdr3_nt: TGCGCCAGCAGCCTATCGGACGGGGGCACTGAAGCTTTCTTT

d_call: TRBD1
j_call: TRBJ1-1
clone_size: -
v_call: TRBV5-1
cdr3_aa: CASGDRERTEAFF
cdr3_nt: TGCGCCAGCGGAGACAGGGAACGCACTGAAGCTTTCTTT

d_call: -
j_call: TRBJ1-2
clone_size: once
v_call: TRBV29-1
cdr3_aa: CSVEGRGPLENYGYTF
cdr3_nt: TGCAGCGTTGAAGGACGGGGGCCCCTAGAGAACTATGGCTACACCTTC

d_call: -
j_call: TRBJ1-2
clone_size: -
v_call: TRBV4-1
cdr3_aa: CASSQDGGEVRYTF
cdr3_nt: TGCGCCAGCAGCCAAGATGGAGGGGAAGTTCGCTACACCTTC

d_call: TRBD1
j_call: TRBJ1-2
clone_size: few
v_call: TRBV6-5
cdr3_aa: CASSRQGKSGYTF
cdr3_nt: TGTGCCAGCAGTCGACAGGGTAAAAGTGGCTACACCTTC

d_call: -
j_call: TRBJ2-6
clone_size: -
v_call: TRBV7-2
cdr3_aa: CASSLFMISGANVLTF
cdr3_nt: TGTGCCAGCAGCTTATTTATGATCTCTGGGGCCAACGTCCTGACTTTC

d_call: TRBD2
j_call: TRBJ2-3
clone_size: -
v_call: TRBV5-1
cdr3_aa: CASSLDSGRTDTQYF
cdr3_nt: TGCGCCAGCAGCTTGGATAGCGGGAGGACAGATACGCAGTATTTT

d_call: -
j_call: TRBJ2-1
clone_size: few
v_call: TRBV29-1
cdr3_aa: CSVANNEQFF
cdr3_nt: TGCAGCGTTGCGAACAATGAGCAGTTCTTC

d_call: TRBD1
j_call: TRBJ2-3
clone_size: -
v_call: TRBV18
cdr3_aa: CASSRTGTGSTDTQYF
cdr3_nt: TGTGCCAGCTCACGAACCGGGACAGGGTCAACAGATACGCAGTATTTT

d_call: -
j_call: TRBJ1-6
clone_size: -
v_call: TRBV7-8
cdr3_aa: CASSLVAGGYNSPLHF
cdr3_nt: TGTGCCAGCAGCTTAGTCGCAGGAGGCTATAATTCACCCCTCCACTTT

d_call: -
j_call: TRBJ1-2
clone_size: few
v_call: TRBV29-1
cdr3_aa: CSVVGDQGYGYTF
cdr3_nt: TGCAGCGTTGTGGGGGATCAGGGCTATGGCTACACCTTC

d_call: -
j_call: TRBJ2-5
clone_size: few
v_call: TRBV10-3
cdr3_aa: CAISEERAYQETQYF
cdr3_nt: TGTGCCATCAGTGAAGAACGGGCGTACCAAGAGACCCAGTACTTC